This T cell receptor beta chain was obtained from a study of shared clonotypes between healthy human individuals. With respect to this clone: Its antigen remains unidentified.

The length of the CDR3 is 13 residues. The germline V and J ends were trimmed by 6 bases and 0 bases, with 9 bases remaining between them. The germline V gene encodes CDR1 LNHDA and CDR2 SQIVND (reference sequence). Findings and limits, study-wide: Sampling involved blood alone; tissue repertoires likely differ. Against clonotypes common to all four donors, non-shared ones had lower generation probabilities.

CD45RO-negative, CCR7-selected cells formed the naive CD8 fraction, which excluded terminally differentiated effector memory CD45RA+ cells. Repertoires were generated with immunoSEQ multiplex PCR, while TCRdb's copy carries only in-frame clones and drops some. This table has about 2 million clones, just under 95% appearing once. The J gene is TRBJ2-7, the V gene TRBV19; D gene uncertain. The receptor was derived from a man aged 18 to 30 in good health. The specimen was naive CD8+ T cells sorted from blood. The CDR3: CASRGQLSYEQYF. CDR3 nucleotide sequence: TGTGCCAGTAGAGGGCAGCTCTCCTACGAGCAGTACTTC. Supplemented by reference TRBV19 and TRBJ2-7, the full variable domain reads DGGITQSPKYLFRKEGQNVTLSCEQNLNHDAMYWYRQDPGQGLRLIYYSQIVNDFQKGDIAEGYSVSREKKESFPLTVTSAQKNPTAFYLCASRGQLSYEQYFGPGTRLTVT.